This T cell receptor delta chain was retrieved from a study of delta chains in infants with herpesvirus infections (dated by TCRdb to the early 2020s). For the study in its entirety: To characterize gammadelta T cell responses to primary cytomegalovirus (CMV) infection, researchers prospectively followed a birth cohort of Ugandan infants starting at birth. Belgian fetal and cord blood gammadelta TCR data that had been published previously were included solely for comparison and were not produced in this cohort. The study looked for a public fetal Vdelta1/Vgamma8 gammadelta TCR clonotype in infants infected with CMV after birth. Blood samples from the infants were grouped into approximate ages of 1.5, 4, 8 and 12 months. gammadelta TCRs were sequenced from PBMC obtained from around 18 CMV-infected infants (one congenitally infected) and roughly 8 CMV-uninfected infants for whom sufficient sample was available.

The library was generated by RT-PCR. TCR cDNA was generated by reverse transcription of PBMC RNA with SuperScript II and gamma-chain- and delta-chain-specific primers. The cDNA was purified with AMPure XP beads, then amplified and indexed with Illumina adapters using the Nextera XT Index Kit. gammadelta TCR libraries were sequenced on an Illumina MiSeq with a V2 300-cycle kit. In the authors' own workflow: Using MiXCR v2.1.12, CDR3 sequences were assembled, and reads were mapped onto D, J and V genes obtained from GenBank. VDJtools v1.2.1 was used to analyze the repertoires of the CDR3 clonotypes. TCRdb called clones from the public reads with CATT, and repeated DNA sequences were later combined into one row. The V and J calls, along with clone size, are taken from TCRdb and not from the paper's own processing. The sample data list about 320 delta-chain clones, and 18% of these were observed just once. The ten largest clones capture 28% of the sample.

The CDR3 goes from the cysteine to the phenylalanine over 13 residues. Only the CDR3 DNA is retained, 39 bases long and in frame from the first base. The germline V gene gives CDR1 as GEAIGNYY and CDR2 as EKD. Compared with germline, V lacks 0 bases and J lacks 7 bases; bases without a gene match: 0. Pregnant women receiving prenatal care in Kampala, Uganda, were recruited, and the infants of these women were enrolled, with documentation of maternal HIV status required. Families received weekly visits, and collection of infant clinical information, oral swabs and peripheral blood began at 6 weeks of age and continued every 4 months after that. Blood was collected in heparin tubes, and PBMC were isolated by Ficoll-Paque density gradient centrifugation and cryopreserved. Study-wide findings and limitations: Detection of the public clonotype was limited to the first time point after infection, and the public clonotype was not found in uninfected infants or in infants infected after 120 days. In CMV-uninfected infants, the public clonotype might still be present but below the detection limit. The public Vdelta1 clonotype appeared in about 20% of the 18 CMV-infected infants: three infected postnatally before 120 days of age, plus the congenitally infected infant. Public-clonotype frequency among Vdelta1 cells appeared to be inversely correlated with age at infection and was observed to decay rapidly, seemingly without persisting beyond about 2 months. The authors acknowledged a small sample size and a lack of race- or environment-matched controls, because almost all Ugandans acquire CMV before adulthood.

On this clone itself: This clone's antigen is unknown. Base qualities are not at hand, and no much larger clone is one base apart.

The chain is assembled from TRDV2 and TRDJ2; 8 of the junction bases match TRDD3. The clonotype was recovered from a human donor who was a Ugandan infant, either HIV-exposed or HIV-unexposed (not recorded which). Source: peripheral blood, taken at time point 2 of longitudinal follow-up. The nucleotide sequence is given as TGTGCCTGTGACACCTGGGGGATAGCACAACTCTTCTTT. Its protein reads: CACDTWGIAQLFF.